These 19 T cell receptor beta chains share one sample of origin, sequenced in a study of T cells in localized non-small cell lung cancer. The table came from immunoSEQ multiplex PCR; TCRdb's copy has only in-frame clones and leaves some out. This table holds around 50,000 clones, approximately 86% found once. The specimen was PBMCs, collected before any cancer treatment. The receptors were gathered from a female donor with stage II lung adenocarcinoma.

The chain joins TRBV5-1 to TRBJ2-5, with 8 bases lining up with TRBD1. This CDR3 spans 15 amino acids. Germline trimming cut 0 bases from V and 5 bases from J; bases unmatched to any gene: 6. The V gene's germline CDR1 is SGHRS and CDR2 YFSETQ. The CDR3, as DNA: TGCGCCAGCAGCTTGGACAGGGGGTCTGGGGAGACCCAGTACTTC. Protein sequence: CASSLDRGSGETQYF.

V is TRBV25-1 and J is TRBJ1-1; 7 nucleotides match TRBD1. CDR3 size: 14 residues. The germline CDR1 and CDR2 sequences are MGHDK and SYGVNS. With V trimmed by 6 bases and J by 5 bases, 9 bases remained unmatched. The CDR3 coding sequence is TGTGCCAGCAGGACCCGACAGGGAGAGACTGAAGCTTTCTTT. Amino acids: CASRTRQGETEAFF.

V usage is TRBV10-3 and J usage is TRBJ1-2; D uncertain. There are 14 residues in the CDR3. The V gene lost 0 bases and the J gene lost 5 bases, with 10 bases spanning the gap. Germline V gene sequence: CDR1 ENHRY, CDR2 SYGVKD. The CDR3 loop is CAISESSSLYGYTF. CDR3 coding DNA: TGTGCCATCAGTGAGTCGAGCAGCCTATATGGCTACACCTTC.

This chain uses TRBV7-6 with TRBJ1-1; D remains ambiguous. The CDR3 sequence is 17 residues long. Germline V lookup: CDR1 SGHVS, CDR2 FNYEAQ. V shed 0 bases and J shed 0 bases, with 14 bases lying between them. The CDR3 DNA is TGTGCCAGCAGCTTAGCACCATCTACCCCGATGAACACTGAAGCTTTCTTT. It specifies CASSLAPSTPMNTEAFF. Full variable domain (missing parts from reference TRBV7-6 and TRBJ1-1): GAGVSQSPRYKVTKRGQDVALRCDPISGHVSLYWYRQALGQGPEFLTYFNYEAQQDKSGLPNDRFSAERPEGSISTLTIQRTEQRDSAMYRCASSLAPSTPMNTEAFFGQGTRLTVV.

The chain employs TRBV19 and TRBJ1-2, with TRBD1 identical over 7 bases. The ends lost 4 bases at V and 5 bases at J; junction bases unmatched: 7. Germline CDR1 reads LNHDA; CDR2 reads SQIVND (reference sequence). There are 14 residues in the CDR3. The CDR3 region has the DNA TGTGCCAGTAGTAAGGCCGGGACAGCTTATGGCTACACCTTC. Its protein product is CASSKAGTAYGYTF.

The rearrangement uses TRBV5-8 and TRBJ1-1; D might be TRBD1 (5 bases). The V gene's germline CDR1 is SGHTS and CDR2 YDEGEE. The CDR3 covers 12 residues. V lost 4 bases and J lost 4, with 8 bases in between. The DNA for the CDR3 is TGTGCCAGCAGCCGGGGGATCACTGAAGCTTTCTTT. This sequence encodes CASSRGITEAFF.

The J gene is TRBJ2-4, the V gene TRBV6-5; perhaps D is TRBD1 or TRBD2 (6 bases each). The CDR3 sequence is 15 residues long. Germline V lookup: CDR1 MNHEY, CDR2 SVGAGI. Trimming took 0 bases from V and 6 from J, leaving 12 bases between them. CDR3 residues: CASSYSMGGLNIQYF. CDR3 bases: TGTGCCAGCAGTTACTCGATGGGGGGCCTAAACATTCAGTACTTC.

The chain has TRBV15 and TRBJ2-3; TRBD2 matches 10 bases. Germline trimming cut 1 base from V and 1 base from J; bases unmatched to any gene: 2. CDR1 is LNHNV and CDR2 is YYDKDF in the germline V gene (reference sequence). This CDR3 has 16 amino acids. The CDR3 reads CATSRATSGRTDTQYF. Here the CDR3 DNA reads TGTGCCACCAGCAGAGCGACTAGCGGGCGCACAGATACGCAGTATTTT.

The chain links TRBV28 to TRBJ2-5; D remains unclear. The CDR3 spans 11 residues. The germline CDR1 and CDR2 sequences are MDHEN and SYDVKM. V gave up 6 bases and J gave up 2 bases, with 4 bases separating them. The CDR3 spells CASSLQETQYF. CDR3 DNA sequence: TGTGCCAGCAGCTTACAAGAGACCCAGTACTTC.

The J gene is TRBJ2-7, the V gene TRBV29-1, with TRBD1 identical over 8 bases. Germline V gene data show CDR1 as SQVTM and CDR2 as ANQGSEA. V shed 0 bases and J 0 bases; nucleotides not matched to a gene: 7. This CDR3 spans 16 amino acids. CDR3 in amino acids: CSVEDRDRGNSYEQYF. CDR3 nucleotide sequence: TGCAGCGTTGAAGATCGAGACAGGGGTAACTCCTACGAGCAGTACTTC.

V is TRBV10-3 and J is TRBJ1-2; no firm D call. Trimming removed 3 bases at V and 4 bases at J, with 6 bases between. The CDR3 consists of 12 residues. Germline V CDR1 and CDR2: ENHRY, SYGVKD. The CDR3 bases are TGTGCCATCAGTGAACGCCGCTATGGCTACACCTTC. This translates into CAISERRYGYTF.

The chain combines TRBV5-4 with TRBJ1-2, with 9 bases lining up with TRBD1. This CDR3 contains 14 residues. Trimming at V came to 4 bases and at J to 5 bases, leaving 6 bases not matched to a gene. Germline V CDR1 and CDR2: SGHNT, YYREEE (reference sequence). CDR3 DNA: TGTGCCAGCAGCCTGGGACAGGGATCGTATGGCTACACCTTC. The encoded protein is CASSLGQGSYGYTF.

J is TRBJ1-4 and V is TRBV25-1, with 7 bases lining up with TRBD1. Germline V CDR1 and CDR2: MGHDK, SYGVNS. Trimming removed 9 bases from V and 6 bases from J; junction bases left unmatched: 10. This CDR3 contains 14 residues. The DNA for the CDR3 is TGTGCCAGTACGCCAGGGGGATGGGATGAAAAACTGTTTTTT. Its translation is CASTPGGWDEKLFF.

This clone was seen only a few times. This sequence joins TRBV19 and TRBJ1-5; 8 bases are a match to TRBD1. The V segment lost 4 bases and the J segment 7 bases; nucleotides outside the gene matches: 3. This CDR3 contains 13 residues. Germline-derived CDR1 and CDR2 are LNHDA and SQIVND (reference sequence). The DNA of the CDR3 is TGTGCCAGTAGTAGGGACAGGAACCAGCCCCAGCATTTT. Its protein is CASSRDRNQPQHF. Based on the CDR3 plus reference TRBV19 and TRBJ1-5, the full variable domain is DGGITQSPKYLFRKEGQNVTLSCEQNLNHDAMYWYRQDPGQGLRLIYYSQIVNDFQKGDIAEGYSVSREKKESFPLTVTSAQKNPTAFYLCASSRDRNQPQHFGDGTRLSIL.

The rearrangement uses TRBV5-6 and TRBJ1-2; no clear D. Germline V gene sequence: CDR1 SGHDT, CDR2 YYEEEE. This CDR3 contains 16 residues. Trimming took off 0 bases at V and 3 bases at J, with 15 bases between the two ends. CDR3 protein: CASSLEVRSIDYGYTF. CDR3 DNA sequence: TGTGCCAGCAGCTTGGAGGTCAGGAGTATCGACTATGGCTACACCTTC.

V usage is TRBV5-1 and J usage is TRBJ1-6; D is unclear. V shed 2 bases and J shed 0 bases, with 12 bases lying between them. The CDR3 loop spans 17 amino acids. CDR1 is SGHRS and CDR2 is YFSETQ in the germline V gene. CDR3 region: CASSFSPESSYNSPLHF. The CDR3 coding sequence is TGCGCCAGCAGCTTTTCGCCGGAAAGCTCCTATAATTCACCCCTCCACTTT.

The chain joins TRBV5-1 to TRBJ1-2; 7 nucleotides match TRBD1. With V trimmed by 0 bases and J by 7 bases, 6 bases remained unmatched. The V gene's germline CDR1 is SGHRS and CDR2 YFSETQ. The CDR3 spans 14 residues. DNA for the CDR3: TGCGCCAGCAGCTTGGAAGGGGGCGGCTTTGGCTACACCTTC. This encodes CASSLEGGGFGYTF. Using reference TRBV5-1 and TRBJ1-2 for the parts outside the CDR3, the full variable domain is KAGVTQTPRYLIKTRGQQVTLSCSPISGHRSVSWYQQTPGQGLQFLFEYFSETQRNKGNFPGRFSGRQFSNSRSEMNVSTLELGDSALYLCASSLEGGGFGYTFGSGTRLTVV.

This clone came up a few times. V usage is TRBV7-2 and J usage is TRBJ2-5; D ambiguous. Germline lookup yields CDR1 SGHTA and CDR2 FQGNSA. The CDR3 covers 12 residues. V was trimmed by 4 bases and J by 0 bases, leaving 3 bases between them. The DNA for the CDR3 is TGTGCCAGCAGCTGGTACCAAGAGACCCAGTACTTC. This encodes CASSWYQETQYF.

The chain carries TRBV5-1 and TRBJ2-7; 11 bases map to TRBD2. Losses at the gene ends were 3 bases for V and 1 base for J; bases not matched to a gene: 6. This CDR3 comprises 16 residues. The V gene's germline CDR1 is SGHRS and CDR2 YFSETQ. In DNA, the CDR3 is TGCGCCAGCAGCTACGGGACTAGCGGAATTTCCTACGAGCAGTACTTC. This gives the protein CASSYGTSGISYEQYF.